The TCR beta chain under discussion was sequenced for a study of blood T cell repertoires in COVID-19. Study context: Samples taken during acute and convalescent COVID-19 were collected in the United States, Italy and Spain.

Trimming stripped 0 bases from V and 5 bases from J, with 19 bases between. This CDR3 region has 17 residues. CDR1 and CDR2 from the germline V gene are MGHRA and YSYEKL. The repertoire was sequenced with immunoSEQ multiplex PCR; TCRdb's copy has only in-frame clones and lacks some. The sample has some 270,000 clones, 88% seen once. Material: PBMCs or T cells enriched from blood (not recorded which). This receptor was obtained from a woman aged 35 to 49 who had been exposed to COVID-19. The chain links TRBV4-1 to TRBJ1-1; D unclear. The DNA for the CDR3 is TGCGCCAGCAGCCAAGATATTAAGGCTCCCGCGAGGACTGAAGCTTTCTTT. This codes for CASSQDIKAPARTEAFF.